One T cell receptor beta chain is described in this entry. Its antigen is as yet unknown. The data originate from a study of beta chain features in type 1 diabetes. Overall study context: Taken together, all samples contributed some 98 million examined sorted cells.

Expressed TCRB transcripts got sequenced, as all isolated RNA was reverse transcribed. Using immunoSEQ multiplex PCR, the repertoire was profiled, and TCRdb retains in-frame clones only, with some absent. The data hold around 150,000 clones, with 7.5% to 9.5% observed a single time. CDR3 size: 14 residues. Germline V lookup: CDR1 LGHNT, CDR2 FRNRAP. After removal of 6 bases from V and 3 bases from J, the junction contained 4 bases not matched to a gene. Study observations and caveats: For cells with high TCR expression, cDNA sequencing could yield over-representation. A definitive answer on HLA type influencing TCRB rearrangement was not reached here. The naive, central memory and Treg TCRB repertoires showed an apparent similarity that was greater among patients than among healthy donors. Type 1 diabetes patients showed a moderate but significant shortening of TCRB CDR3s in all four CD4+ subsets.

The rearrangement links TRBV12-5 to TRBJ2-3; TRBD1 aligns across 9 bases. Sequencing was performed on central memory CD4+ T cells from blood. This TCR derives from a woman between 18 and 29 years old with type 1 diabetes. CDR3 coding DNA: TGTGCTAGTGGACACGGGACAGGGACAGATACGCAGTATTTT. It yields the protein CASGHGTGTDTQYF.